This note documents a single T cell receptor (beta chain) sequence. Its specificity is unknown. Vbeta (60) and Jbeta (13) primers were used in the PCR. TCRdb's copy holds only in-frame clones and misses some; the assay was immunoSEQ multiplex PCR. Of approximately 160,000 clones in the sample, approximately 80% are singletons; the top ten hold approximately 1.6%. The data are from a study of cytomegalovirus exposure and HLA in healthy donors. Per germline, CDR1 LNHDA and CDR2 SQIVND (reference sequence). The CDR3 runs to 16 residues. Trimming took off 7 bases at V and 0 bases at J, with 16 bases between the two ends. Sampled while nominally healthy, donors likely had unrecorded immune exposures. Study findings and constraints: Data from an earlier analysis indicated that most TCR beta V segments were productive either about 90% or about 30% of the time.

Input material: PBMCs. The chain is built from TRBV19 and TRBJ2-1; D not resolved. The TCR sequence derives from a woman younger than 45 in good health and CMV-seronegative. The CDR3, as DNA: TGTGCCAGTACGCCTTTTGCGCAAAGCTCCTACAATGAGCAGTTCTTC. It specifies CASTPFAQSSYNEQFF.